A single sample is the source of the 21 T cell receptor beta chains below, sequenced in a study of control samples from healthy donors and cancer patients. This table comes from immunoSEQ multiplex PCR, and its TCRdb copy is limited to in-frame clones, with some not included. The sample consists of around 130,000 clones, approximately 95% of them appearing once. The sequenced sample was blood. These receptor sequences come from a young man in good health.

V gene TRBV5-4 combines with J gene TRBJ1-5, with D possibly being TRBD1 (5 bases). Germline V gene data show CDR1 as SGHNT and CDR2 as YYREEE (reference sequence). There are 15 residues in the CDR3. V was pared by 1 base and J by 5 bases, with 13 bases between. The CDR3 loop reads CASSLTGGGDQPQHF. The CDR3 DNA sequence: TGTGCCAGCAGCTTGACCGGGGGAGGCGATCAGCCCCAGCATTTT.

V gene TRBV28 combines with J gene TRBJ1-5, with 8 bases identical to TRBD1. With 3 bases clipped from V and 7 bases from J, the junction kept 11 bases outside the gene matches. The CDR3 runs 16 residues. The V gene's germline CDR1 is MDHEN and CDR2 SYDVKM. The CDR3 region is CASSFLGQGEGQPQHF. Written as DNA, the CDR3 is TGTGCCAGCAGTTTCCTCGGACAGGGCGAGGGGCAGCCCCAGCATTTT.

The rearrangement links TRBV2 to TRBJ1-1, with D uncertain. Trimming stripped 6 bases from V and 3 bases from J, with 14 bases between. Looked up from germline, CDR1 is SNHLY and CDR2 is FYNNEI. This CDR3 region has 14 residues. In DNA form, the CDR3 reads TGTGCCAGCAGCCAAGCGTACGTTTACACTGAAGCTTTCTTT. It is translated as CASSQAYVYTEAFF.

The chain employs TRBV7-2 and TRBJ2-1; D gene ambiguous. The CDR3 is 13 residues long. Germline V gene lookup returns CDR1 SGHTA and CDR2 FQGNSA. V was pared by 1 base and J by 4 bases, with 5 bases between. The CDR3 DNA sequence: TGTGCCAGCAGCTTAGAACAGTACAATGAGCAGTTCTTC. This gives the protein CASSLEQYNEQFF.

The V and J genes are TRBV29-1 and TRBJ2-7, with D tentatively TRBD1 (6 bases). In germline, CDR1 is SQVTM, CDR2 ANQGSEA. The CDR3 covers 13 residues. V gave up 6 bases and J gave up 2 bases, with 14 bases separating them. The CDR3 spells CSVADSDTYEQYF. The CDR3 DNA reads TGCAGCGTGGCGGACAGCGATACCTACGAGCAGTACTTC.

This rearrangement joins TRBV27 to TRBJ2-2; D remains ambiguous. CDR1 is MNHEY and CDR2 is SMNVEV in the germline V gene (reference sequence). The V end lost 5 bases, the J end lost 4 bases, and 8 bases lay between the germline ends. The CDR3 is made up of 13 amino acids. In nucleotides, the CDR3 is TGTGCCAGCAGTCTCCGGAGCACCGGGGAGCTGTTTTTT. Translated: CASSLRSTGELFF.

Note on this clone: Other DNA sequences in this sample translate to the same CDR3. V gene TRBV7-3 combines with J gene TRBJ2-5, with TRBD2 matching over 8 bases. Germline V gene lookup returns CDR1 SGHTA and CDR2 FQGTGA. The CDR3 is made up of 15 amino acids. Germline trimming cut 5 bases from V and 10 bases from J; bases unmatched to any gene: 15. CDR3 in DNA: TGTGCCAGCAGCCCTCTCGGGGGACGGGGGGGGATCCAGTACTTC. Translating gives CASSPLGGRGGIQYF. Combining the CDR3 with reference TRBV7-3 and TRBJ2-5 gives the whole variable domain GAGVSQTPSNKVTEKGKYVELRCDPISGHTALYWYRQSLGQGPEFLIYFQGTGAADDSGLPNDRFFAVRPEGSVSTLKIQRTERGDSAVYLCASSPLGGRGGIQYFGPGTRLLVL.

The rearrangement uses TRBV11-3 and TRBJ2-1; a possible D gene is TRBD1 (7 bases). Germline loops: CDR1 SGHNT, CDR2 YENEEA. Trimming pared 5 bases from V and 4 bases from J, leaving 15 bases between. This CDR3 contains 15 residues. CDR3 sequence: CASSHPQGGYNEQFF. DNA for the CDR3: TGTGCCAGCAGCCACCCTCAGGGGGGATACAATGAGCAGTTCTTC.

The chain uses TRBV28 and TRBJ1-4; D gene unclear. V lost 6 bases and J 7 bases, leaving 15 bases between the germline ends. This CDR3 has 14 residues. The V gene's germline CDR1 is MDHEN and CDR2 SYDVKM. The CDR3 coding sequence is TGTGCCAGCAGGATGGGTTTCGCCGGTGAAAAACTGTTTTTT. Translation gives CASRMGFAGEKLFF. Supplemented by reference TRBV28 and TRBJ1-4, the full variable domain reads DVKVTQSSRYLVKRTGEKVFLECVQDMDHENMFWYRQDPGLGLRLIYFSYDVKMKEKGDIPEGYSVSREKKERFSLILESASTNQTSMYLCASRMGFAGEKLFFGSGTQLSVL.

V and J are TRBV27 and TRBJ2-1; 7 positions agree with TRBD2. The CDR3 runs to 14 residues. The germline CDR1 and CDR2 sequences are MNHEY and SMNVEV (reference sequence). The V segment lost 2 bases and the J segment 4 bases; nucleotides outside the gene matches: 2. The DNA for the CDR3 is TGTGCCAGCAGTTTAGGCGGGGGATACAATGAGCAGTTCTTC. Translation gives CASSLGGGYNEQFF.

This clone was detected once. The chain couples TRBV10-3 to TRBJ1-5; D gene ambiguous. There are 15 residues in the CDR3. Per the germline V gene, CDR1 is ENHRY and CDR2 is SYGVKD. V was pared by 3 bases and J by 2 bases, with 11 bases between. The CDR3 sequence: CAISDNAVGNQPQHF. The CDR3 DNA is TGTGCCATCAGTGACAACGCAGTAGGCAATCAGCCCCAGCATTTT.

The chain recombines TRBV4-3 with TRBJ2-7; D assignment may be TRBD1 or TRBD2 (5 bases each). This CDR3 is built from 15 residues. The germline CDR1 and CDR2 sequences are LGHNA and YSLEER. Trimming left V 3 bases short and J 1 base short, with 13 bases between. CDR3 sequence (DNA): TGCGCCAGCAGCCATTCTGACAGAGGGTCCTACGAGCAGTACTTC. Amino acid sequence: CASSHSDRGSYEQYF.

This rearrangement joins TRBV11-2 to TRBJ2-1; unclear D gene. The V gene's germline CDR1 is SGHAT and CDR2 FQNNGV. The CDR3 extends over 17 amino acids. V was pared by 0 bases and J by 10 bases, with 22 bases between. For the CDR3, the DNA is TGTGCCAGCAGCTTAGATCCCCCCACACGACTCCGAGCCGAGCAGTTCTTC. Amino acids: CASSLDPPTRLRAEQFF. Full variable domain (remainder filled in from reference TRBV11-2 and TRBJ2-1): EAGVAQSPRYKIIEKRQSVAFWCNPISGHATLYWYQQILGQGPKLLIQFQNNGVVDDSQLPKDRFSAERLKGVDSTLKIQPAKLEDSAVYLCASSLDPPTRLRAEQFFGPGTRLTVL.

The chain is built from TRBV9 and TRBJ1-6; D gene ambiguous. The V gene lost 4 bases and the J gene lost 1 base, with 12 bases spanning the gap. There are 16 residues in the CDR3. Germline V gene data show CDR1 as SGDLS and CDR2 as YYNGEE. Here the CDR3 DNA reads TGTGCCAGCAGCTCCGAAAGGAGGTCCTATAATTCACCCCTCCACTTT. This sequence encodes CASSSERRSYNSPLHF.

The chain couples TRBV6-5 to TRBJ2-1, with 11 bases that match TRBD2. V shed 5 bases and J 6 bases; nucleotides not matched to a gene: 6. The CDR3 contains 15 residues. The germline gives CDR1 MNHEY, CDR2 SVGAGI. CDR3 DNA sequence: TGTGCCAGCAGTCCTAGCGGGGGGAGATCCAATGAGCAGTTCTTC. Its translation: CASSPSGGRSNEQFF.

The chain combines TRBV27 with TRBJ2-5, with D perhaps TRBD2 (6 bases). V was trimmed by 3 bases and J by 2 bases, leaving 19 bases between them. The CDR3 extends over 17 amino acids. CDR1 and CDR2 from the germline V gene are MNHEY and SMNVEV (reference sequence). The CDR3 region is CASSLSDGRGKQETQYF. The CDR3 bases are TGTGCCAGCAGTTTGTCTGACGGTCGGGGGAAACAAGAGACCCAGTACTTC.

This sequence joins TRBV20-1 and TRBJ1-1; the D is unclear. The CDR3 has 11 amino acids. V lost 5 bases to trimming and J lost 7 bases, with 11 bases between them. Germline V CDR1 and CDR2: DFQATT, SNEGSKA (reference sequence). The CDR3 loop reads CSAPGSDEAFF. The CDR3 bases are TGCAGTGCTCCCGGTAGCGATGAAGCTTTCTTT.

The count of this clone is one. V is TRBV7-9 and J is TRBJ2-3; TRBD2 matches at 7 bases. Germline V lookup: CDR1 SEHNR, CDR2 FQNEAQ (reference sequence). J lost 2 bases, V lost 6 bases, and 8 bases had no gene match. CDR3 length: 15 residues. CDR3 in DNA: TGTGCCAGCAGGGATCTAGCGGACTACACAGATACGCAGTATTTT. This translates into CASRDLADYTDTQYF.

This clone was counted a single time. The chain recombines TRBV7-2 with TRBJ2-3; maybe TRBD2 (7 bases). There are 14 residues in the CDR3. V lost 3 bases and J lost 6, with 13 bases in between. Germline CDR1 SGHTA, CDR2 FQGNSA. DNA for the CDR3: TGTGCCAGCAGCTTTGGAGGGGGGGTGGATACGCAGTATTTT. Protein: CASSFGGGVDTQYF.

CDR3 amino acids: CASSQGGGKWTEAFF. CDR3 DNA sequence: TGTGCCAGCAGCCAGGGCGGGGGCAAATGGACTGAAGCTTTCTTT. The chain carries TRBV2 and TRBJ1-1; weak D call: TRBD1 (6 bases). This CDR3 has 15 residues. The ends were cut back, 6 bases at V and 5 bases at J, with 19 bases in the middle. Germline-derived CDR1 and CDR2 are SNHLY and FYNNEI. Full variable domain (rest looked up from reference TRBV2 and TRBJ1-1): EPEVTQTPSHQVTQMGQEVILRCVPISNHLYFYWYRQILGQKVEFLVSFYNNEISEKSEIFDDQFSVERPDGSNFTLKIRSTKLEDSAMYFCASSQGGGKWTEAFFGQGTRLTVV.

The chain links TRBV19 to TRBJ1-2; D might be TRBD1 (5 bases). V dropped 7 bases and J dropped 8 bases, with 17 bases sitting between them. The CDR3 has 13 residues. Germline CDR1 LNHDA, CDR2 SQIVND (reference sequence). The CDR3 bases are TGTGCCAGTACCCTAATAGGGACTCGGGGCTACACCTTC. Its protein is CASTLIGTRGYTF.